The 30 T cell receptor beta chains reported below all come from one sample, sequenced in a study of preoperative IRX-2 immunotherapy in early breast cancer. Method: immunoSEQ multiplex PCR; TCRdb's copy keeps in-frame clones and lacks some. The repertoire holds about 38,000 clones, with roughly 80% as singletons. Indicated treatment: preoperative locoregional IRX-2 cytokine immunotherapy. The sequencing here drew on lymph node tissue, taken after IRX-2 immunotherapy. These receptors originate from a human donor with breast cancer.

This clone was counted between two and nine times. V is TRBV19 and J is TRBJ1-5, with 11 bases identical to TRBD1. This CDR3 contains 15 residues. CDR1 LNHDA and CDR2 SQIVND come from the germline V gene (reference sequence). Trimming cost V 3 bases and J 6 bases; bases outside gene matches: 4. The DNA for the CDR3 is TGTGCCAGTAGTATCTGGACAGGGGGCAGTCAGCCCCAGCATTTT. This encodes CASSIWTGGSQPQHF.

This chain joins TRBV10-2 and TRBJ1-1; perhaps TRBD1 as D (6 bases). V gave up 7 bases and J gave up 7 bases, with 16 bases separating them. Per germline, CDR1 WSHSY and CDR2 SAAADI. The CDR3 sequence is 13 residues long. Here the CDR3 reads CASKETGSIEAFF. The CDR3 DNA reads TGCGCCAGCAAGGAGACAGGTTCGATTGAAGCTTTCTTT.

The rearrangement uses TRBV6-8 and TRBJ1-4; 9 nucleotides match TRBD1. Germline CDR1 MNHGY, CDR2 SAAAGT. This CDR3 spans 15 amino acids. V dropped 6 bases and J dropped 8; count of bases not matched to a gene: 10. The CDR3 loop is CASSPPGQGGEKLFF. DNA of the CDR3: TGTGCCAGCAGCCCTCCGGGACAGGGCGGAGAAAAACTGTTTTTT.

The chain employs TRBV7-6 and TRBJ2-1; 8 bases map to TRBD2. There are 21 residues in the CDR3. Germline values: CDR1 SGHVS, CDR2 FNYEAQ. The trim removed 1 base at V and 0 bases at J, leaving 17 bases unmatched. This chain's CDR3 is CASSLDLGRGVYLSSYNEQFF. The CDR3 coding sequence is TGTGCCAGCAGCTTAGATCTCGGGAGGGGGGTATACTTAAGCTCCTACAATGAGCAGTTCTTC.

The rearrangement joins TRBV6-8 to TRBJ1-4, with TRBD1 matching 9 bases. Germline V CDR1 and CDR2: MNHGY, SAAAGT. CDR3 length: 14 residues. Trimming removed 10 bases from V and 8 bases from J; junction bases left unmatched: 11. The CDR3 DNA follows: TGTGCCATCAGCGACAATGGACAGGGGGAAAAACTGTTTTTT. Residues: CAISDNGQGEKLFF.

This clone was seen only a few times. CDR3 residues: CASSYPGTNTGELFF. CDR3 DNA: TGTGCCAGCAGTTACCCCGGGACCAACACCGGGGAGCTGTTTTTT. The chain uses TRBV11-3 and TRBJ2-2; D possibly uses TRBD1 or TRBD2 (5 bases each). The CDR3 contains 15 residues. Germline lookup yields CDR1 SGHNT and CDR2 YENEEA. Trimming took 6 bases from V and 2 from J, leaving 13 bases between them.

The chain joins TRBV5-1 to TRBJ1-2; D remains unclear. The CDR3 is made up of 15 amino acids. The germline gives CDR1 SGHRS, CDR2 YFSETQ. Trimming shortened V by 0 bases and J by 2 bases, and 11 bases separated the two germline ends. CDR3 protein: CASSLDVTVNYGYTF. CDR3 bases: TGCGCCAGCAGCTTGGACGTTACGGTGAACTATGGCTACACCTTC.

J is TRBJ2-2 and V is TRBV29-1, with 10 bases lining up with TRBD1. J lost 4 bases, V lost 4 bases, and 0 bases had no gene match. The length of the CDR3 is 13 residues. In germline, CDR1 is SQVTM, CDR2 ANQGSEA. Here the CDR3 DNA reads TGCAGCGTTGGGACAGGGGGCACCGGGGAGCTGTTTTTT. Translation gives CSVGTGGTGELFF.

This chain connects TRBV6-8 to TRBJ1-5; D uncertain. The CDR3 consists of 12 residues. CDR1 is MNHGY and CDR2 is SAAAGT in the germline V gene. Trimming took 5 bases from V and 0 from J, leaving 2 bases between them. CDR3 bases: TGTGCCAGCAGTAATAGCAATCAGCCCCAGCATTTT. Translating gives CASSNSNQPQHF.

The J gene is TRBJ1-4, the V gene TRBV19; 9 bases line up with TRBD1. The V gene's germline CDR1 is LNHDA and CDR2 SQIVND (reference sequence). Losses at the gene ends were 9 bases for V and 5 bases for J; bases not matched to a gene: 13. This CDR3 has 16 amino acids. CDR3 residues: CASWPRSDRGNEKLFF. In nucleotides, the CDR3 is TGTGCCAGCTGGCCTCGGTCGGACAGGGGAAATGAAAAACTGTTTTTT. The full variable domain, completed using reference TRBV19 and TRBJ1-4, is DGGITQSPKYLFRKEGQNVTLSCEQNLNHDAMYWYRQDPGQGLRLIYYSQIVNDFQKGDIAEGYSVSREKKESFPLTVTSAQKNPTAFYLCASWPRSDRGNEKLFFGSGTQLSVL.

The V call is TRBV5-1, the J call TRBJ2-2; TRBD1 aligns across 8 bases. CDR3 size: 15 residues. Trimming at V came to 4 bases and at J to 4 bases, leaving 6 bases not matched to a gene. Germline V gives CDR1 SGHRS, CDR2 YFSETQ. In nucleotides, the CDR3 is TGCGCCAGCAGCCTGACAGGGGACAGCACCGGGGAGCTGTTTTTT. Translated: CASSLTGDSTGELFF.

The chain recombines TRBV28 with TRBJ1-5; 10 bases align to TRBD1. Germline loops: CDR1 MDHEN, CDR2 SYDVKM. The CDR3 runs to 17 residues. V trimming: 4 bases; J trimming: 1 base; junction bases outside the gene matches: 7. Written as DNA, the CDR3 is TGTGCCAGCAGTTACCCGGGACAGGGGATCAGCAATCAGCCCCAGCATTTT. Its translation: CASSYPGQGISNQPQHF.

J is TRBJ2-1 and V is TRBV18, with D tentatively TRBD2 (5 bases). The germline V gene encodes CDR1 KGHSH and CDR2 LQKENI. The CDR3 contains 14 residues. Trimming removed 8 bases at V and 7 bases at J, with 18 bases between. The CDR3 loop reads CASRWTGRLNEQFF. The CDR3 DNA is TGTGCCAGCCGTTGGACTGGCCGCTTAAATGAGCAGTTCTTC. Variable domain in full (rest from reference TRBV18 and TRBJ2-1): NAGVMQNPRHLVRRRGQEARLRCSPMKGHSHVYWYRQLPEEGLKFMVYLQKENIIDESGMPKERFSAEFPKEGPSILRIQQVVRGDSAAYFCASRWTGRLNEQFFGPGTRLTVL.

This clone appeared a few times. V is TRBV6-8 and J is TRBJ2-5; 8 bases match TRBD1. Per germline, CDR1 MNHGY and CDR2 SAAAGT. V gave up 2 bases and J gave up 7 bases; unmatched junction bases: 3. The CDR3 length is 13 residues. DNA for the CDR3: TGTGCCAGCAGTTACGGACAGGGTGTGACCCAGTACTTC. It specifies CASSYGQGVTQYF.

The V and J genes are TRBV19 and TRBJ2-7; 8 nucleotides line up with TRBD2. The CDR3 extends over 14 amino acids. Trimming removed 8 bases from V and 0 bases from J; junction bases left unmatched: 6. Germline CDR1 is LNHDA and CDR2 is SQIVND (reference sequence). The CDR3 DNA follows: TGTGCCAGTCGTAGCGGGGTGAGCTCCTACGAGCAGTACTTC. Translated: CASRSGVSSYEQYF.

The chain employs TRBV30 and TRBJ1-5; D may be TRBD1 (6 bases). Germline V lookup: CDR1 GTSNPN, CDR2 SVGIG (reference sequence). This CDR3 is 13 amino acids long. Between the trimmed V and J ends, which lost 5 bases and 2 bases, there was a span of 10 bases. The CDR3 DNA reads TGTGCCTGGGACAGGCATGGCAATCAGCCCCAGCATTTT. It translates to CAWDRHGNQPQHF.

This sequence joins TRBV15 and TRBJ2-2; D is ambiguous. From germline, CDR1 is LNHNV and CDR2 YYDKDF (reference sequence). This CDR3 has 16 amino acids. Trimming removed 0 bases from V and 4 bases from J, with 12 bases in between. CDR3 sequence (DNA): TGTGCCACCAGCAGAGACGCTGAATCGGGCACCGGGGAGCTGTTTTTT. Amino acid sequence: CATSRDAESGTGELFF.

The chain recombines TRBV11-1 with TRBJ1-5; D remains ambiguous. The CDR3 is 14 residues long. The V gene lost 1 base and the J gene lost 6 bases, with 10 bases spanning the gap. CDR1 is SGHAT, CDR2 FQDESV, per germline (reference sequence). The CDR3 is CASSLEGSGQPQHF. CDR3 bases: TGTGCCAGCAGCTTAGAGGGCAGCGGTCAGCCCCAGCATTTT.

The rearrangement links TRBV11-3 to TRBJ1-1, with 7 bases matching TRBD1. V shed 3 bases and J 2 bases; nucleotides not matched to a gene: 3. CDR1 is SGHNT and CDR2 is YENEEA in the germline V gene. The CDR3 runs 14 residues. DNA of the CDR3: TGTGCCAGCAGCTTCAGACAGGGAAACACTGAAGCTTTCTTT. Translating it yields CASSFRQGNTEAFF.

CDR3 in DNA: TGTGCCAGTAGTATCGACGGGCAAAATACGCAGTATTTT. Its protein product is CASSIDGQNTQYF. The chain recombines TRBV19 with TRBJ2-3; D gene ambiguous. CDR1 and CDR2 (germline): LNHDA, SQIVND (reference sequence). Trimming removed 3 bases at V and 7 bases at J, with 11 bases between. This CDR3 contains 13 residues.

This clone was counted once. The V and J genes are TRBV6-8 and TRBJ1-6; D unresolved. The CDR3 runs to 16 residues. The V gene's germline CDR1 is MNHGY and CDR2 SAAAGT. V gave up 0 bases and J gave up 7 bases, with 13 bases separating them. DNA for the CDR3: TGTGCCAGCAGTTACTCGAGATGGGTTGAGAATTCACCCCTCCACTTT. Amino acid sequence: CASSYSRWVENSPLHF.

The V gene is TRBV6-8, the J gene TRBJ1-2; TRBD1 might be the D (5 bases). The CDR3 runs 13 residues. Trimming pared 7 bases from V and 3 bases from J, leaving 12 bases between. Germline assignment: CDR1 MNHGY and CDR2 SAAAGT. This chain's CDR3 is CASTYGTHYGYTF. The CDR3 bases are TGTGCCAGCACCTACGGGACGCACTATGGCTACACCTTC.

This chain uses TRBV5-1 with TRBJ1-4; the D is unclear. V lost 3 bases and J lost 1, with 7 bases in between. CDR3 length equals 14 residues. CDR1 is SGHRS, CDR2 YFSETQ, per germline. Here the CDR3 DNA reads TGCGCCAGCAGCTCTGAGGGAACTAATGAAAAACTGTTTTTT. It yields the protein CASSSEGTNEKLFF.

A single count supports this clone. The CDR3, as DNA: TGTGCCTGGGAGGGACAGGGAAACTATGGCTACACCTTC. This sequence encodes CAWEGQGNYGYTF. The rearrangement joins TRBV30 to TRBJ1-2; 9 bases fit TRBD1. The CDR3 runs to 13 residues. Looked up from germline, CDR1 is GTSNPN and CDR2 is SVGIG (reference sequence). The J segment lost 2 bases and the V segment lost 5 bases, leaving 3 bases of the junction unmatched. Together with reference TRBV30 and TRBJ1-2, the CDR3 gives the full variable domain: SQTIHQWPATLVQPVGSPLSLECTVEGTSNPNLYWYRQAAGRGLQLLFYSVGIGQISSEVPQNLSASRPQDRQFILSSKKLLLSDSGFYLCAWEGQGNYGYTFGSGTRLTVV.

The V gene is TRBV6-8, the J gene TRBJ1-2; D is ambiguous. Trimming took off 4 bases at V and 2 bases at J, with 11 bases between the two ends. From germline, CDR1 is MNHGY and CDR2 SAAAGT. The CDR3 sequence is 14 residues long. The CDR3 coding sequence is TGTGCCAGCAGTTCCGGAAAAGCCAACTATGGCTACACCTTC. It encodes CASSSGKANYGYTF.

The count of this clone is one. This rearrangement joins TRBV11-3 to TRBJ1-2, with D possibly TRBD1 on 5 matching bases. The ends were cut back, 3 bases at V and 4 bases at J, with 15 bases in the middle. The CDR3 totals 15 residues. The germline V gene has CDR1 SGHNT and CDR2 YENEEA. The CDR3 protein is CASSFRDDKAYGYTF. Here the CDR3 DNA reads TGTGCCAGCAGCTTCCGGGACGACAAGGCCTATGGCTACACCTTC.

V gene TRBV29-1 combines with J gene TRBJ2-5; 10 nucleotides align to TRBD1. CDR1 SQVTM and CDR2 ANQGSEA come from the germline V gene. Germline trimming cut 4 bases from V and 4 bases from J; bases unmatched to any gene: 6. This CDR3 is 14 amino acids long. The CDR3 coding sequence is TGCAGCGTTGCTGGGACAGGGGCTACAGAGACCCAGTACTTC. This sequence encodes CSVAGTGATETQYF. The full variable domain, in which reference TRBV29-1 and TRBJ2-5 provide the parts outside the CDR3, is SAVISQKPSRDICQRGTSLTIQCQVDSQVTMMFWYRQQPGQSLTLIATANQGSEATYESGFVIDKFPISRPNLTFSTLTVSNMSPEDSSIYLCSVAGTGATETQYFGPGTRLLVL.

CDR3 nucleotide sequence: TGTGCCAGCCTGACGGGGGGAGGCTATGGCTACACCTTC. It codes for CASLTGGGYGYTF. This sequence joins TRBV2 and TRBJ1-2, with D possibly being TRBD1 (5 bases). From germline, CDR1 is SNHLY and CDR2 FYNNEI. The V end lost 8 bases, the J end lost 4 bases, and 14 bases lay between the germline ends. The CDR3 consists of 13 residues.

This clone was seen a handful of times. The rearrangement joins TRBV18 to TRBJ2-7; TRBD2 might be the D (6 bases). The CDR3 is 14 amino acids. V lost 6 bases, J lost 2 bases, and 14 bases lay in between. From germline, CDR1 is KGHSH and CDR2 LQKENI. CDR3 sequence: CASSQSGGTYEQYF. CDR3 nucleotide sequence: TGTGCCAGCTCGCAATCCGGGGGAACCTACGAGCAGTACTTC.

The chain combines TRBV6-8 with TRBJ1-2, with 7 bases that match TRBD1. Trimming at V came to 5 bases and at J to 0 bases, leaving 6 bases not matched to a gene. This CDR3 has 15 residues. Germline V gene lookup returns CDR1 MNHGY and CDR2 SAAAGT. CDR3 residues: CASSKDRVTNYGYTF. CDR3 coding DNA: TGTGCCAGCAGTAAAGACAGGGTCACTAACTATGGCTACACCTTC.